This is a list of T cell receptor beta chains from one sample in a study of T cells in Graves' hyperthyroidism and ophthalmopathy. TCRdb called the multiplex PCR reads again in MiXCR, with one record for every CDR3 protein. This repertoire shows around 390,000 distinct CDR3 sequences, around 13% found once; its top ten account for about 19%. The material sequenced was blood. The origin of the receptors is a woman aged 25 to 39 with Graves' ophthalmopathy. The CDR3 runs from the conserved cysteine through the conserved F or W. The order of the fields is D gene, J gene, V gene, clone size, CDR3 protein. D genes are given only for firm matches. Size is stated for part of the rows, as once, few or many counts, or as a class when the clone is expanded.

d_gene: -
j_gene: TRBJ2-4
v_gene: TRBV20-1
abundance: few
CDR3aa: CSARRVRGAKNIQYF

d_gene: -
j_gene: TRBJ1-1
v_gene: TRBV6-5
abundance: many
CDR3aa: CASSYSYGGRTEAFF

d_gene: -
j_gene: TRBJ2-1
v_gene: TRBV2
abundance: many
CDR3aa: CASTQQGRSVNSGQFF

d_gene: -
j_gene: TRBJ2-3
v_gene: TRBV5-1
abundance: many
CDR3aa: CASSRSGVTDTQYF

d_gene: -
j_gene: TRBJ1-3
v_gene: TRBV7-2
abundance: many
CDR3aa: CASSLWQAGSGNTIYF

d_gene: TRBD1
j_gene: TRBJ1-5
v_gene: TRBV27
abundance: many
CDR3aa: CASSLRGQGQRQPQHF

d_gene: -
j_gene: TRBJ2-5
v_gene: TRBV20-1
abundance: many
CDR3aa: CSARAPGPIQETQYF

d_gene: -
j_gene: TRBJ1-4
v_gene: TRBV5-5
abundance: -
CDR3aa: CASSFLGTANEKLFF

d_gene: -
j_gene: TRBJ1-2
v_gene: TRBV11-2
abundance: many
CDR3aa: CASSLEQIYNYGYTF

d_gene: -
j_gene: TRBJ2-7
v_gene: TRBV27
abundance: many
CDR3aa: CASSLSDGTYEQYF

d_gene: TRBD1
j_gene: TRBJ1-6
v_gene: TRBV3-1
abundance: many
CDR3aa: CAARRGLDSPLHF